The clone carrying this T cell receptor (beta chain) was counted a few times. This sample is drawn from a study of T-cell memory formation after mild COVID-19. TCRdb re-called the 5' RACE reads with MiXCR, one entry per CDR3 protein. Among roughly 410,000 distinct CDR3 sequences listed, less than 25% were seen once. The CDR3 sequence is 11 residues long. Per the germline V gene, CDR1 is DFQATT and CDR2 is SNEGSKA (reference sequence). The V gene lost 4 bases and the J gene lost 2 bases, with 5 bases spanning the gap. The chain joins TRBV20-1 to TRBJ2-5; D is undetermined. The TCR comes from an adult woman who had mild COVID-19 (a few samples of this study predate the infection). Cell type and time point are not known. The source material was PBMCs or a T cell subset sorted from them (not recorded which). The CDR3 DNA reads as TGCAGTGCTACCGATCAAGAGACCCAGTACTTC. Amino acids: CSATDQETQYF.